This TCR beta chain derives from a study of type 1 regulatory T cells. As for the study in general: T-allo10 is a Tr1-enriched, alloantigen-specific CD4 T cell product made in vitro.

The V segment lost 0 bases and the J segment 0 bases; nucleotides outside the gene matches: 4. Germline-derived CDR1 and CDR2 are DFQATT and SNEGSKA (reference sequence). The CDR3 covers 15 residues. Worth noting for this clonotype: What it binds is unknown.

General study points: Compared with non-type 1 regulatory T cells, type 1 regulatory T cells showed a more restricted TCR repertoire.

TCRdb redid the calling of the reads with MiXCR, one entry per CDR3 protein. The sample yields approximately 77,000 distinct CDR3 sequences, around 21% seen once. This TCR came from a human donor in good health. The V and J genes are TRBV20-1 and TRBJ2-7; the match to TRBD2 covers 8 bases. The specimen was cultured type 1 regulatory T (Tr1) cells, either the whole culture or a sorted fraction (not recorded which). The CDR3 DNA sequence: TGCAGTGCTAGAGATCCCAGCGGGAGCTCCTACGAGCAGTACTTC. Its translation: CSARDPSGSSYEQYF.